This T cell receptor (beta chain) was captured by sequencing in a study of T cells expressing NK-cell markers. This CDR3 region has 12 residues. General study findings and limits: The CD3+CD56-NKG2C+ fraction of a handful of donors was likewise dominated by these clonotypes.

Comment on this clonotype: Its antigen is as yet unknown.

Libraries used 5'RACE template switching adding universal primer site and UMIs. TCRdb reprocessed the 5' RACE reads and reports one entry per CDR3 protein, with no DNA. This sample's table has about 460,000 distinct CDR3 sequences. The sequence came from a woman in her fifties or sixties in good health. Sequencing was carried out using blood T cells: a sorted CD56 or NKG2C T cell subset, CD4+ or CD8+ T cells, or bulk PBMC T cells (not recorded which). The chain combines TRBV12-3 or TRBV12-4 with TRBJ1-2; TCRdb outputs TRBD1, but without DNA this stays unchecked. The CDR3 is CASTRLRYGYTF.